Listed here is a single T cell receptor beta chain. This receptor's antigen is unknown. It has no much larger one-base neighbor in the sample; base qualities were not kept. The sample's treatment or condition label, in plain terms: in vitro stimulation with specific CMV peptide epitopes to enrich CMV-specific T cells. This sample is part of a study of T cell repertoires in cytomegalovirus infection (dated by TCRdb to about 2019). Turning to the overall study: Alongside well-studied HLA-B-restricted epitopes, the peptide stimulations were aimed at recently identified HLA-C-restricted CMV epitopes, whose presentation resists viral immunomodulation. Donor HLA type was relevant to the analysis, because carriage of CMV infection together with the matching HLA type was indicated by public TCR beta signatures.

Relative to germline, V is missing 6 bases and J is missing 6 bases, with 10 bases of the junction outside any gene match. The CDR1 and CDR2 encoded by the germline V gene are MNHGY and SAAAGT. Including the terminal cysteine and phenylalanine, the CDR3 comprises 15 residues. The kept DNA is CDR3 alone, 45 bases in frame from the first base. The research as a whole found: Carriers of CMV infection plus the relevant HLA type were discriminated by the cumulative frequency of public TCR beta family members in the study cohort and in an independent roughly 340-donor cohort. The ex vivo response was dominated by HLA-C-restricted CMV-specific TCR beta clonotypes, which also provided the single most frequent clonotype in two of eight donors.

The listed sequencing device is Illumina HiSeq 1500. TCRdb itself trimmed the public reads at Q25 with fastp, ran MiXCR and retained productive beta chains. Rows are combined by CDR3 protein, so each entry shows the most common genes and DNA. Recorded for this sample are approximately 110,000 distinct CDR3 sequences; roughly 41% of them occurred a single time. Jointly, the top ten make up about two thirds of the sample. The chain was built from TRBV6-8 and TRBJ1-2; TRBD1 agrees with 10 junctional bases. This receptor was taken from a human donor in good health (CMV status not recorded). Some clones in this sample may be carry-over from other donors' samples. The sequencing here drew on CD8+ T cells from cultured PBMCs, taken from culture after CMV antigen stimulation. The CDR3 protein is CASRGQGLPRDGYTF. The nucleotide sequence is given as TGTGCCAGCAGGGGACAGGGGCTACCCAGGGATGGCTACACCTTC.